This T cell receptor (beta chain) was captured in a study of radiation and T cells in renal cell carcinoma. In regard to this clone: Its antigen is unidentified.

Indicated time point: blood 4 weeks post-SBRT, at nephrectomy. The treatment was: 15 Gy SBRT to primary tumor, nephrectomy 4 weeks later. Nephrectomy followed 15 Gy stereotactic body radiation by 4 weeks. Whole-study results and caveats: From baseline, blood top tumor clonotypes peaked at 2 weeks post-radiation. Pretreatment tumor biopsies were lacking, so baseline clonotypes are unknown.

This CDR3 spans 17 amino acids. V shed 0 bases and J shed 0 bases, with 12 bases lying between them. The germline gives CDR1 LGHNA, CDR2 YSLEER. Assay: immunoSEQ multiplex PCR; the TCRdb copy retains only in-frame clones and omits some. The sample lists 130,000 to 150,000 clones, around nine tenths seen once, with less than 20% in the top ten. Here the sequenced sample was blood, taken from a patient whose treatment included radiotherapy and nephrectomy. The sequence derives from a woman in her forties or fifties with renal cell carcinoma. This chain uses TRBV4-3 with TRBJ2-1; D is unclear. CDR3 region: CASSQDKTASSYNEQFF. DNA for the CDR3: TGCGCCAGCAGCCAAGATAAGACCGCGAGCTCCTACAATGAGCAGTTCTTC.